The 29 T cell receptor beta chains presented below share a single source sample, sequenced in a study of response to subunit inactivated influenza vaccine (dated 2018 in TCRdb). The library was prepared using RT-PCR. Sequencing took place on an Illumina HiSeq 2500. TCRdb ran its own pipeline on the public reads, namely fastp trimming at Q25 and MiXCR clone calling, and kept in-frame beta chains. When rows share a CDR3 protein, they turn into one entry using the most common DNA and genes. The sample contains 600,000 to 850,000 distinct CDR3 sequences, 14% of them found a single time. The ten largest clones capture approximately 7.6% of the sample. The sequenced sample was PBMCs from blood, obtained around 15 days before vaccination. Every receptor here comes from a man aged 45-65 years who received an inactivated influenza vaccine. Donor details come from another sample of the same person, matched by shared clones.

There are many counts of this clonotype. The chain recombines TRBV5-1 with TRBJ2-5; D remains unclear. Germline values: CDR1 SGHRS, CDR2 YFSETQ. The CDR3 has 13 residues. With 4 bases removed from V and 2 bases from J, the gap between germline ends came to 9 bases. The CDR3 coding sequence is TGCGCCAGCAGCGTAAGCAGTCAAGAGACCCAGTACTTC. This sequence encodes CASSVSSQETQYF. The full variable domain, in which reference TRBV5-1 and TRBJ2-5 provide the parts outside the CDR3, is KAGVTQTPRYLIKTRGQQVTLSCSPISGHRSVSWYQQTPGQGLQFLFEYFSETQRNKGNFPGRFSGRQFSNSRSEMNVSTLELGDSALYLCASSVSSQETQYFGPGTRLLVL.

At least ten counts were recorded for this clonotype. The chain links TRBV9 to TRBJ2-5; no reliable D call. Germline loops: CDR1 SGDLS, CDR2 YYNGEE. The CDR3 runs to 17 residues. Trimming left V 4 bases short and J 4 bases short, with 23 bases between. The CDR3 nucleotides read TGTGCCAGCAGCCCAAACTTAGGGTTTGTGATGCGAGAGACCCAGTACTTC. Residues: CASSPNLGFVMRETQYF.

The chain recombines TRBV18 with TRBJ2-3; 7 positions agree with TRBD2. The ends lost 2 bases at V and 0 bases at J; junction bases unmatched: 2. The CDR3 totals 15 residues. CDR1 is KGHSH and CDR2 is LQKENI in the germline V gene. Here the CDR3 reads CASSPRAGSTDTQYF. The CDR3, as DNA: TGTGCCAGCTCACCAAGAGCGGGGAGCACAGATACGCAGTATTTT.

The genes are TRBV7-3 and TRBJ1-1; 10 nucleotides match TRBD1. Germline CDR1 and CDR2: SGHTA and FQGTGA. CDR3 length equals 15 residues. V lost 5 bases and J lost 5; bases outside the gene matches: 8. The CDR3 loop reads CASSTGQGVGTEAFF. The CDR3 DNA sequence: TGTGCCAGCAGCACCGGACAGGGGGTAGGGACTGAAGCTTTCTTT.

This clonotype came up a few times. The rearrangement joins TRBV20-1 to TRBJ2-3, with 9 bases that match TRBD2. The germline gives CDR1 DFQATT, CDR2 SNEGSKA (reference sequence). The CDR3 sequence is 14 residues long. V lost 4 bases and J lost 1; bases outside the gene matches: 3. CDR3 bases: TGCAGTGCTAACATAGCGGGGGGCACAGATACGCAGTATTTT. It translates to CSANIAGGTDTQYF.

The chain couples TRBV7-3 to TRBJ2-1; D may be TRBD2 (5 bases). The CDR3 spans 15 residues. V lost 1 base, J lost 0 bases, and 7 bases lay in between. Germline values: CDR1 SGHTA, CDR2 FQGTGA. The CDR3 nucleotides are TGTGCCAGCAGCTTAAGTAGCGACTCCTACAATGAGCAGTTCTTC. Protein sequence: CASSLSSDSYNEQFF.

This clonotype was seen only a few times. V gene TRBV9 combines with J gene TRBJ2-2; perhaps TRBD2 as D (7 bases). Germline V gene lookup returns CDR1 SGDLS and CDR2 YYNGEE. The CDR3 extends over 18 amino acids. V lost 0 bases, J lost 7 bases, and 22 bases lay in between. The CDR3 coding sequence is TGTGCCAGCAGCGTAGCCCCCGCAGGTGGGGGGGCGCTCGGGGAGCTGTTTTTT. It is translated as CASSVAPAGGGALGELFF.

The rearrangement uses TRBV5-1 and TRBJ1-6, with 8 bases identical to TRBD1. V shed 0 bases and J 9 bases; nucleotides not matched to a gene: 8. The CDR3 runs 16 residues. Germline CDR1 SGHRS, CDR2 YFSETQ. This CDR3 is CASSLVTGVVTSPLHF. CDR3 in DNA: TGCGCCAGCAGCTTGGTGACAGGGGTAGTCACTTCACCCCTCCACTTT.

The chain couples TRBV5-1 to TRBJ2-2; D unresolved. Germline V gene lookup returns CDR1 SGHRS and CDR2 YFSETQ. The V gene lost 4 bases and the J gene lost 4 bases, with 14 bases spanning the gap. This CDR3 contains 15 residues. This chain's CDR3 is CASSDLGSGTGELFF. In DNA, the CDR3 is TGCGCCAGCAGCGACTTAGGGTCGGGCACCGGGGAGCTGTTTTTT.

Only a few counts were recorded for this clonotype. This chain links TRBV6-2 or TRBV6-3 with TRBJ2-1; TRBD2 matches at 8 bases. Trimming removed 2 bases from V and 8 bases from J; junction bases left unmatched: 8. This CDR3 spans 15 amino acids. Germline CDR1 and CDR2: MNHEY and SVGEGT. This CDR3 is CASSYRIRGGYEQFF. The DNA of the CDR3 is TGTGCCAGCAGTTACAGGATCCGGGGGGGGTATGAGCAGTTCTTC.

This clonotype came up a few times. CDR3 DNA: TGTGCCAGCAGCTCCCAGCGGGAGAACACAGATACGCAGTATTTT. Translated: CASSSQRENTDTQYF. The J gene is TRBJ2-3, the V gene TRBV7-9; TRBD2 matches at 8 bases. CDR1 and CDR2 from the germline V gene are SEHNR and FQNEAQ (reference sequence). The junction had 5 bases not matched to a gene; V was cut back by 4 bases and J by 2 bases. The CDR3 contains 15 residues.

This clonotype showed up many times. The chain links TRBV4-2 to TRBJ2-1, with 9 bases fitting TRBD2. V shed 1 base, J shed 5 bases, and the junction held 9 bases outside the gene matches. Germline V CDR1 and CDR2: LGHNA, YNFKEQ. The CDR3 loop spans 17 amino acids. CDR3 residues: CASSQGQGLAGNNEQFF. The CDR3 coding sequence is TGTGCCAGCAGCCAAGGTCAGGGGCTAGCGGGAAACAATGAGCAGTTCTTC.

The sample holds a few counts of this clonotype. The chain has TRBV11-1 and TRBJ2-2; TRBD2 matches at 8 bases. V dropped 5 bases and J dropped 3; count of bases not matched to a gene: 17. The germline gives CDR1 SGHAT, CDR2 FQDESV (reference sequence). The CDR3 sequence is 19 residues long. The CDR3 coding sequence is TGTGCCAGCAGCACCACCCGAGCTCGTAGCGGGATTTACACCGGGGAGCTGTTTTTT. It translates to CASSTTRARSGIYTGELFF.

The sample holds a few counts of this clonotype. The J gene is TRBJ1-4, the V gene TRBV5-1; 9 bases align to TRBD1. The CDR3 length is 13 residues. CDR1 and CDR2 (germline): SGHRS, YFSETQ. The V segment lost 4 bases and the J segment 12 bases; nucleotides outside the gene matches: 7. CDR3 protein: CASSGRDRAELFF. For the CDR3, the DNA is TGCGCCAGCAGCGGCCGGGACAGGGCTGAACTGTTTTTT.

The chain has TRBV29-1 and TRBJ2-1; no definite D call. Germline CDR1 is SQVTM and CDR2 is ANQGSEA. The CDR3 is made up of 13 amino acids. Trimming took off 2 bases at V and 4 bases at J, with 9 bases between the two ends. Written as DNA, the CDR3 is TGCAGCGTTGAAAGGGTTCCTTACAATGAGCAGTTCTTC. It specifies CSVERVPYNEQFF.

In its sample, this clonotype was seen a few times. CDR3 amino acids: CASSPLAGGRTQYF. CDR3 DNA sequence: TGTGCCAGCAGTCCACTAGCGGGGGGACGTACGCAGTATTTT. V usage is TRBV9 and J usage is TRBJ2-3; 12 bases are a match to TRBD2. Germline-derived CDR1 and CDR2 are SGDLS and YYNGEE. CDR3 length: 14 residues. Trimming at V came to 5 bases and at J to 8 bases, leaving 6 bases not matched to a gene.

The chain has TRBV24-1 and TRBJ2-1; 8 bases match TRBD2. This CDR3 comprises 18 residues. With 3 bases clipped from V and 3 bases from J, the junction kept 12 bases outside the gene matches. Germline V gene sequence: CDR1 KGHDR, CDR2 SFDVKD. CDR3 nucleotides: TGTGCCACCAGTGATCCCCTCAGCGGGAGATCCAACTACAATGAGCAGTTCTTC. Protein product: CATSDPLSGRSNYNEQFF.

This clonotype was found a few times. J is TRBJ2-5 and V is TRBV7-3, with 10 bases identical to TRBD2. The CDR3 contains 14 residues. The germline V gene has CDR1 SGHTA and CDR2 FQGTGA. V gave up 5 bases and J gave up 6 bases; unmatched junction bases: 6. The CDR3 here is CASSASGSSKTQYF. Here the CDR3 DNA reads TGTGCCAGCAGCGCTAGCGGGAGTTCGAAGACCCAGTACTTC.

A few counts support this clonotype. The genes are TRBV15 and TRBJ2-1, with 11 bases fitting TRBD2. Germline CDR1 reads LNHNV; CDR2 reads YYDKDF (reference sequence). The CDR3 extends over 15 amino acids. Germline trimming cut 0 bases from V and 9 bases from J; bases unmatched to any gene: 4. CDR3 loop: CATSRDLGLAGEQFF. The CDR3, as DNA: TGTGCCACCAGCAGAGACCTTGGACTAGCGGGTGAGCAGTTCTTC.

This clonotype was seen a few times. This chain uses TRBV6-1 with TRBJ2-1; 11 bases match TRBD2. This CDR3 comprises 18 residues. V was clipped by 2 bases and J by 0 bases; unmatched bases: 6. Germline V gene data show CDR1 as MNHNS and CDR2 as SASEGT. The CDR3 loop is CASSELAGGYSSYNEQFF. CDR3 coding DNA: TGTGCCAGCAGTGAACTAGCGGGAGGCTACAGCTCCTACAATGAGCAGTTCTTC.

In its sample, this clonotype was seen a few times. The chain combines TRBV6-5 with TRBJ1-1; the D gene is possibly TRBD1 (5 bases). The CDR3 contains 16 residues. Germline CDR1 is MNHEY and CDR2 is SVGAGI. V was clipped by 1 base and J by 1 base, with 13 bases between them. CDR3 sequence (DNA): TGTGCCAGCAGTTACTACGGTCTGGGGGAGAACACTGAAGCTTTCTTT. It translates to CASSYYGLGENTEAFF.

Concerning this clonotype: A junction boundary mismatches the germline segment, possibly from a read error. V is TRBV6-4 and J is TRBJ2-1; either TRBD1 or TRBD2 may supply D (5 bases each). The CDR3 length is 13 residues. The germline gives CDR1 MRHNA, CDR2 SNTAGT. DNA for the CDR3: TGTGCCAGCAGCGAGGGACCCTACTATGAGCAGTTCTTC. This sequence encodes CASSEGPYYEQFF.

This clonotype has a handful of counts. The chain recombines TRBV20-1 with TRBJ2-5, with a tentative D call TRBD1 (6 bases). The CDR3 is made up of 14 amino acids. The germline CDR1 and CDR2 sequences are DFQATT and SNEGSKA (reference sequence). Deletions cut 6 bases from V and 2 bases from J, with 16 bases between. CDR3 DNA: TGCAGTGCCCCTAGGTGGGGACATCAAGAGACCCAGTACTTC. Amino acids: CSAPRWGHQETQYF.

The chain links TRBV5-1 to TRBJ1-3; tentatively, D is TRBD1 (5 bases). This CDR3 contains 14 residues. Germline assignment: CDR1 SGHRS and CDR2 YFSETQ. Trimming took off 5 bases at V and 2 bases at J, with 11 bases between the two ends. The DNA of the CDR3 is TGCGCCAGCAGTTCAGGGTCCCCTGGAAACACCATATATTTT. Amino acid sequence: CASSSGSPGNTIYF.

This clonotype was detected a few times. The genes are TRBV7-2 and TRBJ1-4, with a possible D match to TRBD1 (6 bases). This CDR3 contains 16 residues. Between the trimmed V and J ends, which lost 2 bases and 5 bases, there was a span of 15 bases. CDR1 and CDR2 (germline): SGHTA, FQGNSA. CDR3 coding DNA: TGTGCCAGCAGCTTATCAACAGGGCTCCAGAATGAAAAACTGTTTTTT. Amino acid sequence: CASSLSTGLQNEKLFF.

Only a few counts were recorded for this clonotype. V usage is TRBV20-1 and J usage is TRBJ1-4; 8 positions agree with TRBD1. J gave up 8 bases and V 1 base, and 3 bases lay outside the gene matches. From germline, CDR1 is DFQATT and CDR2 SNEGSKA (reference sequence). The CDR3 spans 13 residues. The CDR3 here is CSARVQGAEKLFF. The CDR3 nucleotides read TGCAGTGCTAGAGTTCAGGGGGCGGAAAAACTGTTTTTT.

This clonotype was seen at least ten times. This chain connects TRBV14 to TRBJ2-1; D is perhaps TRBD2 (6 bases). Germline values: CDR1 SGHDN, CDR2 FVKESK. This CDR3 contains 14 residues. The V and J ends lost 5 bases and 1 base respectively, with 9 bases between them. Here the CDR3 DNA reads TGTGCCAGCAGCGAGGACTATTCCTACAATGAGCAGTTCTTC. Its protein is CASSEDYSYNEQFF.

The chain couples TRBV20-1 to TRBJ2-7; D might be TRBD1 or TRBD2, each matching 5 bases. The CDR3 runs to 14 residues. V lost 5 bases and J lost 0, with 14 bases in between. Germline V gene lookup returns CDR1 DFQATT and CDR2 SNEGSKA (reference sequence). CDR3 region: CSAPFEGTSYEQYF. For the CDR3, the DNA is TGCAGTGCTCCCTTCGAGGGGACCTCCTACGAGCAGTACTTC.

The V gene is TRBV28, the J gene TRBJ2-7; the match to TRBD2 covers 8 bases. V shed 5 bases and J 6 bases; nucleotides not matched to a gene: 9. The CDR3 consists of 14 residues. Looked up from germline, CDR1 is MDHEN and CDR2 is SYDVKM. CDR3 nucleotides: TGTGCCAGCAGTCCCAGCGGGAGAGGGGCCGAGCAGTACTTC. Protein sequence: CASSPSGRGAEQYF.